The rows below give T cell receptor beta chains drawn from one sample of a study of patients and donors after allogeneic stem cell transplantation. TCRdb reprocessed the RT-PCR reads with MiXCR, giving one entry per CDR3 protein. Of 100,000 to 130,000 distinct CDR3 sequences listed, around 36% are singletons. The sequencing sample was made of blood, either unsorted or a sorted T cell fraction (not recorded which). The receptors here all came from a human donor who was either an allogeneic HSCT recipient or a stem cell or donor lymphocyte infusion donor (not recorded which). It is not recorded whose cells these are; they may come from a transplant donor. The CDR3 runs from the conserved cysteine through the conserved F or W. D genes are given only for firm matches. The size field is filled for only some rows; it gives once, few, many or a size class.

TRBD2,TRBJ2-1,-,TRBV7-8,CASSLRESPYNEQFF,TGTGCCAGCAGCTTGCGGGAGTCACCCTACAATGAGCAGTTCTTC
-,TRBJ1-5,few,TRBV24-1,CATSHGTSNQPQHF,TGTGCCACCAGCCACGGGACATCCAATCAGCCCCAGCATTTT
-,TRBJ2-7,-,TRBV20-1,CSAGWNYEQYF,TGCAGTGCGGGCTGGAACTACGAGCAGTACTTC
TRBD1,TRBJ1-1,-,TRBV7-2,CASSLAGTGGMNTEAFF,TGTGCCAGCAGCTTAGCGGGGACAGGGGGGATGAACACTGAAGCTTTCTTT
TRBD2,TRBJ2-1,-,TRBV4-3,CASRRSGSPYNEQFF,TGCGCCAGCAGGAGGAGCGGGAGCCCCTACAATGAGCAGTTCTTC
-,TRBJ1-5,-,TRBV6-2/TRBV6-3,CASRNNQPQHF,TGTGCCAGCAGGAACAATCAGCCCCAGCATTTT
-,TRBJ2-1,-,TRBV12-3/TRBV12-4,CASSGWAASYNEQFF,TGTGCCAGCAGTGGATGGGCAGCCTCCTACAATGAGCAGTTCTTC
-,TRBJ2-7,few,TRBV6-4,CASSQLDEQYF,TGTGCCAGCAGTCAACTAGACGAGCAGTACTTC
TRBD1,TRBJ1-1,few,TRBV6-5,CASSPPWDRGTTEAFF,TGTGCCAGCAGTCCGCCCTGGGACAGGGGGACCACTGAAGCTTTCTTT
-,TRBJ1-4,-,TRBV7-2,CASSLEGSTNEKLFF,TGTGCCAGCAGCTTAGAGGGGTCAACTAATGAAAAACTGTTTTTT
TRBD2,TRBJ2-7,-,TRBV6-2/TRBV6-3,CASRIGLAGIYEQYF,TGTGCCAGCAGGATTGGACTAGCGGGAATCTACGAGCAGTACTTC
-,TRBJ2-7,few,TRBV25-1,CASSERSGRKNEQYF,TGTGCCAGCAGTGAGCGGTCAGGGAGAAAGAACGAGCAGTACTTC
-,TRBJ1-6,-,TRBV3-1,CASSPYVGDNSPLHF,TGTGCCAGCAGCCCTTACGTGGGGGATAATTCACCCCTCCACTTT
-,TRBJ2-2,-,TRBV7-2,CASSWESTGELFF,TGTGCCAGCAGCTGGGAGTCTACCGGGGAGCTGTTTTTT
-,TRBJ1-5,-,TRBV7-8,CASSLGDFRKPQHF,TGTGCCAGCAGCTTAGGGGACTTCCGTAAGCCCCAGCATTTT
TRBD1,TRBJ2-5,-,TRBV7-2,CASSLMGQPGETQYF,TGTGCCAGCAGCTTAATGGGACAGCCTGGGGAGACCCAGTACTTC
TRBD2,TRBJ2-3,few,TRBV29-1,CSVIPGLAGVTQYF,TGCAGCGTCATACCGGGACTAGCGGGAGTTACGCAGTATTTT
TRBD1,TRBJ2-5,once,TRBV18,CASSPLAGGSSGSEYF,TGTGCCAGCTCACCACTTGCAGGGGGCAGTTCCGGGAGTGAGTACTTC
-,TRBJ1-6,few,TRBV25-1,CASSERIRNSPLHF,TGTGCCAGCAGTGAAAGGATTAGGAATTCACCCCTCCACTTT
-,TRBJ2-1,-,TRBV5-1,CASSLEGQYNEQFF,TGCGCCAGCAGCTTGGAAGGACAGTACAATGAGCAGTTCTTC
-,TRBJ1-2,few,TRBV15,CATSSGQYGYTF,TGTGCCACCAGCAGCGGACAGTATGGCTACACCTTC
TRBD1,TRBJ1-3,few,TRBV20-1,CSARDRGRGNTIYF,TGCAGTGCTAGAGACAGGGGGCGAGGAAACACCATATATTTT
-,TRBJ1-1,few,TRBV7-2,CASRSSGTEAFF,TGTGCCAGCAGGTCTTCGGGGACTGAAGCTTTCTTT
TRBD1,TRBJ1-1,-,TRBV5-1,CASRTGQGFNTEAFF,TGCGCCAGCAGAACGGGACAGGGGTTTAACACTGAAGCTTTCTTT
-,TRBJ2-7,-,TRBV29-1,CSVELWDEQYF,TGCAGCGTTGAATTGTGGGACGAGCAGTACTTC
TRBD2,TRBJ2-1,few,TRBV6-2/TRBV6-3,CASSPRGGLAGDEQFF,TGTGCCAGCAGTCCCCGTGGGGGACTAGCGGGAGATGAGCAGTTCTTC
TRBD2,TRBJ2-3,few,TRBV6-2/TRBV6-3,CASRRLAGLADTQYF,TGTGCCAGCAGAAGACTAGCGGGTCTTGCAGATACGCAGTATTTT
TRBD2,TRBJ2-1,-,TRBV6-6,CASTEREWENEQFF,TGTGCCAGCACCGAGCGGGAATGGGAGAATGAGCAGTTCTTC
-,TRBJ2-1,-,TRBV5-6,CASSFLLEQFF,TGTGCCAGCAGCTTTCTTCTTGAGCAGTTCTTC
-,TRBJ1-3,once,TRBV11-2,CASSRVRVVDGRENTIYF,TGTGCCAGCAGCCGCGTCCGGGTCGTCGACGGCAGAGAAAACACCATATATTTT
-,TRBJ1-6,-,TRBV4-2,CASSQDRFNSPLHF,TGTGCCAGCAGCCAAGATAGATTTAATTCACCCCTCCACTTT
-,TRBJ1-6,-,TRBV12-3/TRBV12-4,CASTWGNSPLHF,TGTGCCAGCACATGGGGTAATTCACCCCTCCACTTT
-,TRBJ2-1,-,TRBV24-1,CATSDLSVVESSSYNEQFF,TGTGCCACCAGTGATTTATCGGTTGTTGAGTCAAGCTCCTACAATGAGCAGTTCTTC
TRBD2,TRBJ2-1,-,TRBV5-1,CASSPLAGGYNEQFF,TGCGCCAGCAGTCCTCTAGCGGGAGGCTACAATGAGCAGTTCTTC
-,TRBJ1-1,many,TRBV20-1,CSARPGRLEAFF,TGCAGTGCTAGACCAGGACGGCTTGAAGCTTTCTTT
TRBD1,TRBJ1-1,-,TRBV30,CAWRDGTGAMNTEAFF,TGTGCCTGGAGGGACGGGACAGGGGCCATGAACACTGAAGCTTTCTTT
-,TRBJ1-5,-,TRBV12-3/TRBV12-4,CASRASNQPQHF,TGTGCCAGCAGGGCCAGCAATCAGCCCCAGCATTTT
-,TRBJ1-1,-,TRBV11-1,CASSFLPQYTEAFF,TGTGCCAGCAGCTTCCTCCCACAGTACACTGAAGCTTTCTTT
-,TRBJ1-5,few,TRBV20-1,CSARGGDQPQHF,TGCAGTGCTAGAGGGGGGGATCAGCCCCAGCATTTT
-,TRBJ2-7,-,TRBV4-3,CASSQDRPSYEQYF,TGCGCCAGCAGCCAAGATAGGCCTTCCTACGAGCAGTACTTC